The entry below describes one T cell receptor (beta chain). Its matching antigen is unknown. Germline V CDR1 and CDR2: GTSNPN, SVGIG (reference sequence). The CDR3 is 13 residues long. Trimming left V 2 bases short and J 4 bases short, with 9 bases between. The study ran its PCR with 60 Vbeta and 13 Jbeta primers. The protocol was immunoSEQ multiplex PCR, while the TCRdb copy is restricted to in-frame clones and leaves out a portion. The data hold some 70,000 clones, with around 82% observed a single time. This specimen comes from a study of cytomegalovirus exposure and HLA in healthy donors. At the level of the study: There were about 85 million unique TCRs (from HLA-typed donors) in an early data release.

Study-wide findings and caveats: A later analysis found most CMV-associated TCR beta chains apparently HLA-restricted. A later analysis linked a missense variant in DCLRE1C to the trimming of TCR beta V and J genes.

The sample taken for sequencing was PBMCs. The chain joins TRBV30 to TRBJ1-3; possible D gene TRBD1, 5 bases. This TCR was sampled from a man younger than 30 in good health and CMV-seropositive. The CDR3 loop reads CAWSWGRGNTIYF. The CDR3 bases are TGTGCCTGGAGTTGGGGCCGAGGAAACACCATATATTTT.